A single sample is the source of the 23 T cell receptor beta chains below, sequenced in a study of cytomegalovirus exposure and HLA in healthy donors. The PCR was carried out with 60 Vbeta primers and 13 Jbeta primers. Profiled with immunoSEQ multiplex PCR; TCRdb holds only in-frame clones, not every one. The table has 100,000 to 150,000 clones, over 70% seen once; the top ten hold less than 2.5%. The sequenced material came from PBMCs. These receptor sequences come from a woman aged 35 to 49 in good health and CMV-seropositive.

This chain links TRBV6-5 with TRBJ1-1; a possible D gene is TRBD1 (6 bases). V was trimmed by 6 bases and J by 1 base, leaving 12 bases between them. Germline lookup yields CDR1 MNHEY and CDR2 SVGAGI. The length of the CDR3 is 14 residues. This CDR3 reads CASRTRTENTEAFF. CDR3 sequence (DNA): TGTGCCAGCAGAACCCGGACAGAGAACACTGAAGCTTTCTTT.

CDR3 bases: TGTGCCAGCAGCTTCGACAGGGACTTCTATGGCTACACCTTC. It codes for CASSFDRDFYGYTF. The chain carries TRBV7-9 and TRBJ1-2; 7 bases are a match to TRBD1. CDR1 SEHNR and CDR2 FQNEAQ come from the germline V gene (reference sequence). This CDR3 is built from 14 residues. Losses at the gene ends were 3 bases for V and 4 bases for J; bases not matched to a gene: 5.

The genes are TRBV15 and TRBJ2-3; possible D gene TRBD2, 5 bases. Germline V gives CDR1 LNHNV, CDR2 YYDKDF (reference sequence). Trimming shortened V by 5 bases and J by 1 base, and 13 bases separated the two germline ends. There are 15 residues in the CDR3. The CDR3 here is CATSAGNGGTDTQYF. For the CDR3, the DNA is TGTGCCACCAGCGCCGGGAACGGCGGCACAGATACGCAGTATTTT.

V usage is TRBV9 and J usage is TRBJ1-3, with 7 bases matching TRBD1. The V gene's germline CDR1 is SGDLS and CDR2 YYNGEE. The CDR3 loop spans 17 amino acids. The ends lost 0 bases at V and 1 base at J; junction bases unmatched: 7. CDR3 region: CASSVVPARGSGNTIYF. The CDR3 DNA is TGTGCCAGCAGCGTAGTTCCCGCCAGGGGGTCTGGAAACACCATATATTTT.

The rearrangement links TRBV5-6 to TRBJ2-1, with 16 positions matching TRBD2. The J segment lost 0 bases and the V segment lost 3 bases, leaving 3 bases of the junction unmatched. Germline values: CDR1 SGHDT, CDR2 YYEEEE. This CDR3 is 18 amino acids long. The CDR3 is CASSSGLAGGPSYNEQFF. The CDR3 DNA sequence: TGTGCCAGCAGCTCGGGACTAGCGGGGGGGCCCTCCTACAATGAGCAGTTCTTC.

This clone was picked up one time. The chain carries TRBV7-8 and TRBJ1-2, with a possible D match to TRBD1 (5 bases). The CDR3 is 17 amino acids. Trimming removed 5 bases from V and 1 base from J, with 20 bases in between. CDR1 is SGHVS and CDR2 is FQNEAQ in the germline V gene. The CDR3 nucleotides are TGTGCCAGCAGCCTGCCGGGACTGACGAGCATTAACTATGGCTACACCTTC. Protein: CASSLPGLTSINYGYTF.

The V call is TRBV28, the J call TRBJ1-4; TRBD1 agrees at 7 bases. The ends lost 5 bases at V and 0 bases at J; junction bases unmatched: 12. Germline V CDR1 and CDR2: MDHEN, SYDVKM. The CDR3 extends over 18 amino acids. CDR3 sequence reads: CASSEASGGGATNEKLFF. CDR3 DNA sequence: TGTGCCAGCAGTGAGGCGTCGGGAGGGGGCGCAACTAATGAAAAACTGTTTTTT.

The chain has TRBV4-2 and TRBJ2-5; 13 bases are shared with TRBD2. TRBJ2-7 explains the end of the DNA better; the J call may be wrong. This CDR3 contains 15 residues. The germline gives CDR1 LGHNA, CDR2 YNFKEQ. CDR3 region: CASSPGLAGLHEQYF. In nucleotides, the CDR3 is TGTGCCAGCAGCCCGGGACTAGCGGGACTCCACGAGCAGTACTTC.

In its sample, this clone was seen once. The J gene is TRBJ1-4, the V gene TRBV2; a weak D match, TRBD1 (6 bases). Germline V gene sequence: CDR1 SNHLY, CDR2 FYNNEI. The CDR3 consists of 15 residues. The V end lost 6 bases, the J end lost 4 bases, and 15 bases lay between the germline ends. In DNA form, the CDR3 reads TGTGCCAGCAGCAAACGGGGGGCGGGTAATGAAAAACTGTTTTTT. Translation: CASSKRGAGNEKLFF.

The DNA of the CDR3 is TGTGCCAGTAGTATAGGGGGACAGGGGGGCAATGAGCAGTTCTTC. Residues: CASSIGGQGGNEQFF. The chain links TRBV19 to TRBJ2-1, with 11 bases matching TRBD1. CDR1 is LNHDA, CDR2 SQIVND, per germline (reference sequence). The V segment lost 1 base and the J segment 6 bases; nucleotides outside the gene matches: 2. This CDR3 has 15 residues.

The chain has TRBV6-6 and TRBJ1-4, with D uncertain. CDR3 size: 15 residues. Germline values: CDR1 MNHNY, CDR2 SVGAGI (reference sequence). Trimming removed 5 bases at V and 0 bases at J, with 10 bases between. This CDR3 is CASSDTRATNEKLFF. The CDR3 nucleotides read TGTGCCAGCAGTGATACGAGGGCAACTAATGAAAAACTGTTTTTT.

The V gene is TRBV7-2, the J gene TRBJ2-5, with 9 bases that match TRBD1. The CDR3 sequence is 18 residues long. J lost 5 bases, V lost 2 bases, and 15 bases had no gene match. Per germline, CDR1 SGHTA and CDR2 FQGNSA. This CDR3 reads CASSLRAPPQGAGETQYF. Here the CDR3 DNA reads TGTGCCAGCAGCTTACGGGCGCCCCCACAGGGGGCGGGGGAGACCCAGTACTTC.

V usage is TRBV30 and J usage is TRBJ1-4; 7 bases match TRBD1. CDR1 GTSNPN and CDR2 SVGIG come from the germline V gene (reference sequence). This CDR3 has 15 residues. V was pared by 5 bases and J by 5 bases, with 11 bases of the junction left unmatched. This CDR3 is CAWGQSRGMNEKLFF. The CDR3 DNA reads as TGTGCCTGGGGTCAGAGCAGGGGGATGAATGAAAAACTGTTTTTT.

The genes are TRBV5-1 and TRBJ2-2; 11 bases line up with TRBD2. This CDR3 comprises 18 residues. CDR1 SGHRS and CDR2 YFSETQ come from the germline V gene. With V trimmed by 0 bases and J by 4 bases, 8 bases remained unmatched. CDR3 residues: CASSLVSRLAGSTGELFF. In DNA form, the CDR3 reads TGCGCCAGCAGCTTGGTGTCCCGACTAGCGGGGAGCACCGGGGAGCTGTTTTTT.

The chain links TRBV7-8 to TRBJ2-5, with a tentative D call TRBD1 (6 bases). The V gene's germline CDR1 is SGHVS and CDR2 FQNEAQ. The germline V and J ends were trimmed by 4 bases and 1 base, with 13 bases remaining between them. The CDR3 sequence is 15 residues long. The CDR3 region has the DNA TGTGCCAGCAGCTCAAGACAGGCCGTCCAAGAGACCCAGTACTTC. Translating it yields CASSSRQAVQETQYF.

The V and J genes are TRBV28 and TRBJ1-5; D is unclear. The CDR3 totals 14 residues. V lost 2 bases to trimming and J lost 3 bases, with 8 bases between them. Germline CDR1 is MDHEN and CDR2 is SYDVKM. The CDR3 coding sequence is TGTGCCAGCAGTTTAACCCGGGTCAATCAGCCCCAGCATTTT. Its protein product is CASSLTRVNQPQHF.

This chain links TRBV2 with TRBJ1-1, with 7 bases that match TRBD1. CDR3 length: 17 residues. V dropped 7 bases and J dropped 0; count of bases not matched to a gene: 14. Germline CDR1 and CDR2: SNHLY and FYNNEI. The CDR3 coding sequence is TGTGCCAGCACCCCACAGGGGTGGGGGCAAATGAACACTGAAGCTTTCTTT. It specifies CASTPQGWGQMNTEAFF.

The chain couples TRBV7-6 to TRBJ1-1, with D possibly TRBD1 on 5 matching bases. The CDR3 loop spans 16 amino acids. CDR1 is SGHVS and CDR2 is FNYEAQ in the germline V gene. V lost 5 bases and J 6 bases, leaving 22 bases between the germline ends. The CDR3 sequence is CASSADPDRVGPEAFF. CDR3 in DNA: TGTGCCAGCAGCGCGGACCCTGACAGAGTCGGCCCTGAAGCTTTCTTT.

CDR3 region: CAIRQSGTGDEAFF. In DNA, the CDR3 is TGTGCCATCAGACAGTCCGGGACAGGGGATGAAGCTTTCTTT. The chain carries TRBV10-3 and TRBJ1-1; TRBD1 aligns across 10 bases. This CDR3 is 14 amino acids long. After removal of 6 bases from V and 7 bases from J, the junction contained 8 bases not matched to a gene. Germline values: CDR1 ENHRY, CDR2 SYGVKD.

This chain connects TRBV5-1 to TRBJ2-3; TRBD2 agrees at 7 bases. CDR3 length equals 16 residues. CDR1 SGHRS and CDR2 YFSETQ come from the germline V gene. V dropped 0 bases and J dropped 2; count of bases not matched to a gene: 6. The CDR3 sequence: CASSLVPSGVTDTQYF. CDR3 DNA: TGCGCCAGCAGCTTGGTCCCTAGCGGAGTCACAGATACGCAGTATTTT.

The chain joins TRBV9 to TRBJ2-7, with 7 bases that match TRBD1. CDR3 length: 13 amino acids. Germline CDR1 reads SGDLS; CDR2 reads YYNGEE. J gave up 2 bases and V 7 bases, and 6 bases lay outside the gene matches. The CDR3 DNA reads TGTGCCAGCCAAGGGGACAGTCCCTACGAGCAGTACTTC. It yields the protein CASQGDSPYEQYF.

The J gene is TRBJ2-5, the V gene TRBV5-1; D possibly corresponds to TRBD2 (5 bases). This CDR3 comprises 15 residues. The V end was cut by 0 bases, the J end by 5 bases, with 14 bases between. Per the germline V gene, CDR1 is SGHRS and CDR2 is YFSETQ. CDR3 protein: CASSLESTRSETQYF. The DNA for the CDR3 is TGCGCCAGCAGCTTGGAGTCTACTAGATCCGAGACCCAGTACTTC.

Only a few counts were recorded for this clone. This chain joins TRBV7-3 and TRBJ2-5, with D possibly matching TRBD1 (7 bases). The CDR3 loop spans 14 amino acids. Germline values: CDR1 SGHTA, CDR2 FQGTGA. The V gene lost 5 bases and the J gene lost 2 bases, with 12 bases spanning the gap. CDR3 protein: CASSGAGGQETQYF. CDR3 DNA sequence: TGTGCCAGCAGCGGGGCAGGGGGGCAAGAGACCCAGTACTTC.